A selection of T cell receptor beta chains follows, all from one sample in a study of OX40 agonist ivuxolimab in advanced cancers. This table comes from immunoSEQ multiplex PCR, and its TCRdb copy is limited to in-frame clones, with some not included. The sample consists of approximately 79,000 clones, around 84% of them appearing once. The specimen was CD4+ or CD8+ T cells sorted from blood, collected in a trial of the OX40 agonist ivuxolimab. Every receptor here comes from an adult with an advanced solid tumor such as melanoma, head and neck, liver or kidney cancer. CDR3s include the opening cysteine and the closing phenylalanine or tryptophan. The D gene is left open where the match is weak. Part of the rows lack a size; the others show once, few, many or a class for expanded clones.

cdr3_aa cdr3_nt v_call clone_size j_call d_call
CASRRTSGGQETQYF TGTGCCAGCAGGCGGACTAGCGGGGGCCAAGAGACCCAGTACTTC TRBV7-2 . TRBJ2-5 TRBD2
CASTDSPGQGTGELFF TGTGCCAGCACTGATTCCCCGGGACAGGGGACCGGGGAGCTGTTTTTT TRBV6-4 once TRBJ2-2 TRBD1
CASSLQGPYSYEQYF TGTGCCAGCAGTTTACAGGGCCCCTACTCCTACGAGCAGTACTTC TRBV27 . TRBJ2-7 .
CASSLVGGHWTQYF TGTGCCAGCAGCTTAGTAGGGGGGCACTGGACCCAGTACTTC TRBV7-2 . TRBJ2-5 .
CASSLDLAGKLFF TGTGCCAGCAGCTTAGACCTCGCGGGGAAACTGTTTTTT TRBV7-2 . TRBJ1-4 .
CASSLAGLDEKLFF TGCGCCAGCAGCTTGGCAGGACTAGACGAAAAACTGTTTTTT TRBV5-1 . TRBJ1-4 .
CASSRGTSGNPNEQFF TGTGCCAGCTCAAGAGGGACTAGCGGGAACCCCAATGAGCAGTTCTTC TRBV18 . TRBJ2-1 TRBD2
CASSLSQGYGYTF TGTGCCAGCAGTTTAAGCCAGGGCTATGGCTACACCTTC TRBV27 . TRBJ1-2 .
CASTPPEGGLAKNIQYF TGTGCCAGTACCCCCCCGGAGGGGGGATTAGCCAAAAACATTCAGTACTTC TRBV19 . TRBJ2-4 .
CASSLLSGGAQETQYF TGTGCCAGCAGCTTATTGAGCGGGGGGGCCCAAGAGACCCAGTACTTC TRBV11-2 . TRBJ2-5 TRBD2
CASSFRGGNEQFF TGTGCCAGCAGCTTCAGGGGTGGCAATGAGCAGTTCTTC TRBV7-2 . TRBJ2-1 .
CSVRRGEDTDTQYF TGCAGCGTTAGGCGGGGAGAGGACACAGATACGCAGTATTTT TRBV29-1 . TRBJ2-3 .
CASSVGGGHSYEQYF TGTGCCAGCAGCGTGGGCGGGGGGCACTCCTACGAGCAGTACTTC TRBV9 . TRBJ2-7 TRBD2
CASSSGQGSYGYTF TGTGCCAGCAGTTCGGGACAGGGGAGCTATGGCTACACCTTC TRBV5-8 . TRBJ1-2 TRBD1
CASSLQGTSGNTIYF TGCGCCAGCAGCCTACAGGGGACTTCTGGAAACACCATATATTTT TRBV5-1 . TRBJ1-3 TRBD1
CASSPGRGIPFF TGTGCCAGCAGCCCCGGCAGGGGGATTCCTTTCTTT TRBV7-9 . TRBJ1-1 TRBD1
CASSLQHERELFF TGTGCCAGCAGCTTACAACATGAAAGGGAGCTGTTTTTT TRBV7-3 few TRBJ2-2 .
CASSPGLDTDTQYF TGTGCCAGTAGTCCCGGACTAGACACAGATACGCAGTATTTT TRBV19 . TRBJ2-3 TRBD2
CASSEGTSTNEKLFF TGTGCCAGCAGCGAAGGGACTTCAACTAATGAAAAACTGTTTTTT TRBV9 . TRBJ1-4 .
CASSQGRDYGELFF TGTGCCAGCAGCCAAGGGAGGGATTACGGGGAGCTGTTTTTT TRBV7-2 few TRBJ2-2 TRBD2
CASSLSGRGGTEAFF TGCGCCAGCAGCTTGAGTGGGAGGGGTGGAACTGAAGCTTTCTTT TRBV5-1 . TRBJ1-1 .
CASSQRFPGANVLTF TGCGCCAGCAGCCAACGGTTTCCTGGGGCCAACGTCCTGACTTTC TRBV4-1 . TRBJ2-6 .
CASSLFSRGDEQFF TGTGCCAGCAGCTTATTCTCCAGGGGCGATGAGCAGTTCTTC TRBV11-2 . TRBJ2-1 .
CASSLSMSYDTQYF TGTGCCAGCAGCTTAAGTATGTCCTACGATACGCAGTATTTT TRBV11-2 . TRBJ2-3 .
CASRQGLGTDTQYF TGTGCCAGCAGACAGGGGTTGGGCACAGATACGCAGTATTTT TRBV7-9 . TRBJ2-3 TRBD1
CASSLNGRLETQYF TGTGCCAGCAGCTTAAATGGTCGCTTAGAGACCCAGTACTTC TRBV7-3 . TRBJ2-5 .
CASSLRGGETQYF TGTGCCAGCAGTTTGCGAGGGGGAGAGACCCAGTACTTC TRBV27 . TRBJ2-5 .
CASSQRTGDGYTF TGCGCCAGCAGCCAGAGGACAGGGGATGGCTACACCTTC TRBV4-1 . TRBJ1-2 TRBD1
CASSVSGTPYNEQFF TGTGCCAGCAGCGTATCCGGGACACCATACAATGAGCAGTTCTTC TRBV9 . TRBJ2-1 .
CASSQEVRGYTF TGTGCCAGCAGTCAGGAGGTTCGGGGCTACACCTTC TRBV28 . TRBJ1-2 .
CASNRQGMNTEAFF TGTGCCAGCAATCGACAGGGGATGAACACTGAAGCTTTCTTT TRBV2 . TRBJ1-1 TRBD1
CSVTQTRFAGYTF TGCAGCGTTACCCAAACAAGGTTTGCTGGCTACACCTTC TRBV29-1 once TRBJ1-2 .